The 3 T cell receptor beta chains below were found in one sample sequenced in a study of blood T cells in healthy people across ages. Through a sample-barcoded 5' primer and a J-beta primer mix, a second PCR was run for roughly 6 to 11 cycles. TCRdb reprocessed the 5' RACE reads via MiXCR and lists one record per CDR3 protein. The sample yields 600,000 or so distinct CDR3 sequences, approximately 30% seen once. Input material: blood. Receptors were obtained from a woman of 80 years or more in good health.

In its sample, this clonotype was seen many times. The rearrangement joins TRBV7-2 to TRBJ2-3; 13 bases are shared with TRBD2. The trim removed 6 bases at V and 4 bases at J, leaving 7 bases unmatched. From germline, CDR1 is SGHTA and CDR2 FQGNSA. CDR3 length equals 16 residues. Here the CDR3 reads CASRGGTSGAADTQYF. CDR3 nucleotides: TGTGCCAGCAGGGGGGGGACTAGCGGGGCGGCAGATACGCAGTATTTT. Complete variable domain (other parts from reference TRBV7-2 and TRBJ2-3): GAGVSQSPSNKVTEKGKDVELRCDPISGHTALYWYRQSLGQGLEFLIYFQGNSAPDKSGLPSDRFSAERTGGSVSTLTIQRTQQEDSAVYLCASRGGTSGAADTQYFGPGTRLTVL.

This clonotype appeared a few times. The V and J genes are TRBV20-1 and TRBJ1-1; no reliable D call. V lost 6 bases, J lost 5 bases, and 10 bases lay in between. CDR1 is DFQATT and CDR2 is SNEGSKA in the germline V gene (reference sequence). The CDR3 totals 11 residues. As DNA, the CDR3 is TGCAGTGCCCTTAAAACGACTGAAGCTTTCTTT. As protein: CSALKTTEAFF.

This clonotype occurred many times. V usage is TRBV24-1 and J usage is TRBJ2-5; either TRBD1 or TRBD2 may supply D (5 bases each). Germline values: CDR1 KGHDR, CDR2 SFDVKD. The CDR3 length is 15 residues. V was trimmed by 5 bases and J by 5 bases, leaving 17 bases between them. CDR3 in DNA: TGTGCCACCAGTGCCCCCCGGGGCCCGGGGGAGACCCAGTACTTC. As protein: CATSAPRGPGETQYF.